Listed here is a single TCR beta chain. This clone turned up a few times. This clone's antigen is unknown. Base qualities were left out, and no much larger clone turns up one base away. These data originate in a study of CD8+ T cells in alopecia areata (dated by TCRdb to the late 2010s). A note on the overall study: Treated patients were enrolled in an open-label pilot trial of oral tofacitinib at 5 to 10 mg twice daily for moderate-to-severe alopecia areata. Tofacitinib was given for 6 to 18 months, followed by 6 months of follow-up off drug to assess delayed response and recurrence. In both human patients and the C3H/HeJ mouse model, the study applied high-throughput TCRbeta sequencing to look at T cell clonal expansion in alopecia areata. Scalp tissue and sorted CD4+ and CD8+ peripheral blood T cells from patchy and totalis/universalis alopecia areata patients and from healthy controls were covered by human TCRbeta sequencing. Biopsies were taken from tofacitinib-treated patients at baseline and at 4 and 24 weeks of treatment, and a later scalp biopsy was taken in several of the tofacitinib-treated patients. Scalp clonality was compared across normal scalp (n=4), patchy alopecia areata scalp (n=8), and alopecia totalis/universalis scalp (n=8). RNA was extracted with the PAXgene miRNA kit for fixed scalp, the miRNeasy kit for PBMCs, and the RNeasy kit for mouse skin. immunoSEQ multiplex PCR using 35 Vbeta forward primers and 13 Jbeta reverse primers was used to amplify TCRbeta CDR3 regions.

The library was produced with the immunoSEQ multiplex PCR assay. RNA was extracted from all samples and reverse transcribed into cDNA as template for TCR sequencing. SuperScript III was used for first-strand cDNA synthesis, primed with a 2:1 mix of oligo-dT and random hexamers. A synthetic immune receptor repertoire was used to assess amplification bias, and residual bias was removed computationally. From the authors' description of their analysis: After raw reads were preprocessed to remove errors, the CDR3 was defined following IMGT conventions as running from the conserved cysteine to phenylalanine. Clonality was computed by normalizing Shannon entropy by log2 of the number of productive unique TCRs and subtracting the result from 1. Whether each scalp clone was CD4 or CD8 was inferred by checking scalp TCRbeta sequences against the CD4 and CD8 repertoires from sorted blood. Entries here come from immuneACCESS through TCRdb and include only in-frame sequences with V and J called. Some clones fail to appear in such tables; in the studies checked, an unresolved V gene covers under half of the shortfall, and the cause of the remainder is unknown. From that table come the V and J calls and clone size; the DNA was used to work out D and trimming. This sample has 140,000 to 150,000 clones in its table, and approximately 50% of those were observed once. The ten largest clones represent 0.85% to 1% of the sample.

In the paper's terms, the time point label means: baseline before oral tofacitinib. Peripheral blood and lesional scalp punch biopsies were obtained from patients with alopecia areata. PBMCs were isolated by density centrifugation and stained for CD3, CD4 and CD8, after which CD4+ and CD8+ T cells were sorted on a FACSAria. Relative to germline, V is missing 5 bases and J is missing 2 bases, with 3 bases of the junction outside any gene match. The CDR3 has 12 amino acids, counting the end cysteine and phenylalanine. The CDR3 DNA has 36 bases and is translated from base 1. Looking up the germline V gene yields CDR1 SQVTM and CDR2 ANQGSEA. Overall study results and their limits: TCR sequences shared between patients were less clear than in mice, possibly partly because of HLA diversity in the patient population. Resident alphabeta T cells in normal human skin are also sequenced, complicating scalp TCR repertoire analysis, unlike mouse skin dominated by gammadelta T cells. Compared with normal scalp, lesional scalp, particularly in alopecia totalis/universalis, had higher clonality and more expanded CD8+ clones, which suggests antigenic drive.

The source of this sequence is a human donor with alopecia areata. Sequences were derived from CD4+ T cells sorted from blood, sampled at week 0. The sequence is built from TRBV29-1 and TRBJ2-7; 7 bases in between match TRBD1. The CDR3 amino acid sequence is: CSVNRGAYEQYF. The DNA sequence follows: TGCAGCGTTAACAGGGGTGCCTACGAGCAGTACTTC.